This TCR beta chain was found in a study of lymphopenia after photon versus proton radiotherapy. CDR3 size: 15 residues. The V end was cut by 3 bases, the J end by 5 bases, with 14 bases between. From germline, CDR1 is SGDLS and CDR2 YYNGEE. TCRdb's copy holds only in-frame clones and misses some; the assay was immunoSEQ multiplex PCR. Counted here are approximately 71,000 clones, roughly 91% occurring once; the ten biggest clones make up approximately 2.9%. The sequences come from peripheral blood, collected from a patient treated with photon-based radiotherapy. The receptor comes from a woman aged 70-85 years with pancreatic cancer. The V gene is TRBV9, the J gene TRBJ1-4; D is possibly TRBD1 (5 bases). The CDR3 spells CASSGRDGINEKLFF. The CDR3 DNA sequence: TGTGCCAGCAGCGGCCGGGACGGAATAAATGAAAAACTGTTTTTT. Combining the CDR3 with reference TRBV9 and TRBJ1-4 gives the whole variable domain DSGVTQTPKHLITATGQRVTLRCSPRSGDLSVYWYQQSLDQGLQFLIQYYNGEERAKGNILERFSAQQFPDLHSELNLSSLELGDSALYFCASSGRDGINEKLFFGSGTQLSVL.